This TCR beta chain was sequenced for a study of T cell responses to AZD1222 COVID-19 vaccine. Overall study findings and caveats: Dominant at 160-218 and 743-854, vaccine-associated CD4 TCRs also spanned spike. Repertoire sampling happened only post peak T cell response.

As concerns this clone: No antigen is known for it.

Doses given second, at about 4 or about 12 weeks, were pooled. V gave up 3 bases and J gave up 2 bases; unmatched junction bases: 6. Germline lookup yields CDR1 MDHEN and CDR2 SYDVKM. CDR3 length equals 16 residues. Some clones are missing from TCRdb's copy, which holds only in-frame ones; the method was immunoSEQ multiplex PCR. The sample consists of some 110,000 clones, around 94% of them appearing once. The clonotype originates from an adult who received the AZD1222 COVID-19 vaccine. Sequencing was performed on peripheral blood, taken 28 days after the second AZD1222 dose. This rearrangement joins TRBV28 to TRBJ2-2, with TRBD2 matching 7 bases. DNA of the CDR3: TGTGCCAGCAGTTTGTATTTGGGACTAAACACCGGGGAGCTGTTTTTT. This sequence encodes CASSLYLGLNTGELFF.